The rows below give T cell receptor beta chains drawn from one sample of a study of early stage breast cancer tumors. The method was immunoSEQ multiplex PCR; TCRdb's version includes in-frame clones alone and lacks a portion of them. The table has about 48,000 clones, roughly 84% seen once. Sequencing was done on a sample of blood. The receptors come from a person aged 45-65 years with breast cancer. CDR3s include the opening cysteine and the closing phenylalanine or tryptophan. D genes are given only for firm matches. A row's size may be missing; if present it is once, few, many or a size class.

j_gene: TRBJ2-1; d_gene: -; v_gene: TRBV7-9; abundance: -; CDR3aa: CASSLAPGLGDNEQFF; CDR3nt: TGTGCCAGCAGCTTAGCCCCGGGCCTGGGAGACAATGAGCAGTTCTTC
j_gene: TRBJ1-2; d_gene: -; v_gene: TRBV5-1; abundance: -; CDR3aa: CASSLNQKGGLFYGYTF; CDR3nt: TGCGCCAGCAGCCTCAACCAAAAAGGAGGCCTTTTCTATGGCTACACCTTC
j_gene: TRBJ2-7; d_gene: -; v_gene: TRBV20-1; abundance: -; CDR3aa: CSARRSYEQYF; CDR3nt: TGCAGTGCTCGACGGTCCTACGAGCAGTACTTC
j_gene: TRBJ2-5; d_gene: -; v_gene: TRBV19; abundance: -; CDR3aa: CASSMRVGGLETQYF; CDR3nt: TGTGCCAGTAGTATGAGGGTTGGGGGGCTGGAGACCCAGTACTTC
j_gene: TRBJ1-4; d_gene: -; v_gene: TRBV6-6; abundance: -; CDR3aa: CASSRGQSPNEKLFF; CDR3nt: TGTGCCAGCAGCCGCGGACAGAGTCCCAATGAAAAACTGTTTTTT
j_gene: TRBJ1-5; d_gene: -; v_gene: TRBV6-1; abundance: -; CDR3aa: CASGYSRQVTQPQHF; CDR3nt: TGTGCCAGCGGCTATTCGAGACAGGTAACTCAGCCCCAGCATTTT
j_gene: TRBJ2-6; d_gene: -; v_gene: TRBV5-6; abundance: -; CDR3aa: CASSSQGGRANVLTF; CDR3nt: TGTGCCAGCAGCTCACAGGGGGGGAGGGCCAACGTCCTGACTTTC
j_gene: TRBJ2-7; d_gene: TRBD1; v_gene: TRBV7-2; abundance: -; CDR3aa: CASSLGQGTYEQYF; CDR3nt: TGTGCCAGCAGCTTGGGACAGGGAACCTACGAGCAGTACTTC
j_gene: TRBJ2-6; d_gene: -; v_gene: TRBV6-5; abundance: -; CDR3aa: CASSGGVGANVLTF; CDR3nt: TGTGCCAGCAGTGGCGGGGTCGGGGCCAACGTCCTGACTTTC
j_gene: TRBJ1-1; d_gene: -; v_gene: TRBV7-2; abundance: -; CDR3aa: CASSLKGLGYTEAFF; CDR3nt: TGTGCCAGCAGCTTAAAGGGGCTAGGCTACACTGAAGCTTTCTTT
j_gene: TRBJ2-5; d_gene: -; v_gene: TRBV6-5; abundance: -; CDR3aa: CASSYNGGPGETQYF; CDR3nt: TGTGCCAGCAGTTACAACGGGGGGCCGGGAGAGACCCAGTACTTC
j_gene: TRBJ1-3; d_gene: -; v_gene: TRBV7-8; abundance: -; CDR3aa: CASSLQGSGNTIYF; CDR3nt: TGTGCCAGCAGCTTACAGGGATCTGGAAACACCATATATTTT
j_gene: TRBJ1-1; d_gene: -; v_gene: TRBV18; abundance: -; CDR3aa: CASSQGRANTEAFF; CDR3nt: TGTGCCAGCTCACAGGGCAGGGCGAACACTGAAGCTTTCTTT
j_gene: TRBJ2-5; d_gene: TRBD2; v_gene: TRBV9; abundance: -; CDR3aa: CASSGQERTSRPAQYF; CDR3nt: TGTGCCAGCAGCGGCCAAGAGAGGACTAGCCGCCCGGCCCAGTACTTC
j_gene: TRBJ2-7; d_gene: -; v_gene: TRBV6-1; abundance: once; CDR3aa: CASTEGIPYEQYF; CDR3nt: TGTGCCAGCACCGAGGGCATCCCCTACGAGCAGTACTTC
j_gene: TRBJ1-5; d_gene: -; v_gene: TRBV19; abundance: -; CDR3aa: CASQKGSSQPQHF; CDR3nt: TGTGCCAGCCAGAAGGGGAGCAGTCAGCCCCAGCATTTT
j_gene: TRBJ2-7; d_gene: -; v_gene: TRBV18; abundance: once; CDR3aa: CASSPAVSYEQYF; CDR3nt: TGTGCCAGCTCACCGGCAGTCTCCTACGAGCAGTACTTC
j_gene: TRBJ2-5; d_gene: TRBD1; v_gene: TRBV2; abundance: medium-sized; CDR3aa: CASRDPTGGQTQYF; CDR3nt: TGTGCCAGCAGAGACCCGACAGGGGGACAGACCCAGTACTTC
j_gene: TRBJ2-5; d_gene: -; v_gene: TRBV19; abundance: few; CDR3aa: CASSILGSEKTQYF; CDR3nt: TGTGCCAGTAGTATTTTGGGGAGCGAGAAGACCCAGTACTTC
j_gene: TRBJ1-3; d_gene: -; v_gene: TRBV4-3; abundance: -; CDR3aa: CASSQTTGFVGNTIYF; CDR3nt: TGCGCCAGCAGCCAAACTACAGGGTTCGTCGGAAACACCATATATTTT
j_gene: TRBJ2-1; d_gene: -; v_gene: TRBV18; abundance: few; CDR3aa: CASSPTSAYNEQFF; CDR3nt: TGTGCCAGCTCACCCACTTCGGCGTACAATGAGCAGTTCTTC
j_gene: TRBJ2-7; d_gene: TRBD2; v_gene: TRBV10-3; abundance: -; CDR3aa: CAIRPSGETYEQYF; CDR3nt: TGTGCCATCAGACCGAGCGGGGAGACCTACGAGCAGTACTTC
j_gene: TRBJ1-1; d_gene: -; v_gene: TRBV19; abundance: few; CDR3aa: CASSVGTTNTEAFF; CDR3nt: TGTGCCAGTAGTGTGGGGACAACGAACACTGAAGCTTTCTTT
j_gene: TRBJ1-2; d_gene: -; v_gene: TRBV15; abundance: -; CDR3aa: CATSSIMTGWDNYGYTF; CDR3nt: TGTGCCACCAGCAGCATAATGACAGGTTGGGATAACTATGGCTACACCTTC
j_gene: TRBJ1-2; d_gene: -; v_gene: TRBV18; abundance: few; CDR3aa: CASSPSQGPNYGYTF; CDR3nt: TGTGCCAGCTCACCAAGTCAGGGACCTAACTATGGCTACACCTTC
j_gene: TRBJ1-3; d_gene: -; v_gene: TRBV30; abundance: -; CDR3aa: CAWIQSSGNTIYF; CDR3nt: TGTGCCTGGATTCAGAGCTCTGGAAACACCATATATTTT
j_gene: TRBJ1-1; d_gene: TRBD1; v_gene: TRBV2; abundance: -; CDR3aa: CASRPTGDVARAFF; CDR3nt: TGTGCCAGCAGGCCGACAGGGGACGTAGCTCGGGCTTTCTTT
j_gene: TRBJ2-1; d_gene: -; v_gene: TRBV6-4; abundance: -; CDR3aa: CASSDSTTGRNEQFF; CDR3nt: TGTGCCAGCAGTGACTCGACAACGGGGAGGAATGAGCAGTTCTTC
j_gene: TRBJ2-2; d_gene: -; v_gene: TRBV4-2; abundance: -; CDR3aa: CASSQEGPGYYSNTGELFF; CDR3nt: TGTGCCAGCAGCCAAGAAGGGCCGGGATACTATTCGAACACCGGGGAGCTGTTTTTT